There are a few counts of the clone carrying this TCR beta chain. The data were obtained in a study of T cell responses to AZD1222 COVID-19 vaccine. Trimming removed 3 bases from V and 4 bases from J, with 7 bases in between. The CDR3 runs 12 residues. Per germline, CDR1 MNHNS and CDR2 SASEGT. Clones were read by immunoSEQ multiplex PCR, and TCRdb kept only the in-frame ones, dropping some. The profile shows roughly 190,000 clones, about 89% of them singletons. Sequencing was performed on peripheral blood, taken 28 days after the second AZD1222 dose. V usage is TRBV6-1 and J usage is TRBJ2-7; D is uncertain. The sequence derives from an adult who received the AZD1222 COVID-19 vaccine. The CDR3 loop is CASSDQAYEQYF. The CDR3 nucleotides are TGTGCCAGCAGTGATCAGGCGTACGAGCAGTACTTC.